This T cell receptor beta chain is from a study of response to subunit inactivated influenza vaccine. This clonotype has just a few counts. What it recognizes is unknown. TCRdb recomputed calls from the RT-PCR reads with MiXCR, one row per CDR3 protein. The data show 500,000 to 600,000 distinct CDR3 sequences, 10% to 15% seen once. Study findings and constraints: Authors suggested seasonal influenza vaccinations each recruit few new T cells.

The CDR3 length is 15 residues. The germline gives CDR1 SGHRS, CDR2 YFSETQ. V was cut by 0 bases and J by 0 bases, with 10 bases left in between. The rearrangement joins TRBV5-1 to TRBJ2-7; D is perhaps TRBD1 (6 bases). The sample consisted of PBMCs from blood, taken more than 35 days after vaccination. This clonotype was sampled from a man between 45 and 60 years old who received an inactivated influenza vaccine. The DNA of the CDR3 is TGCGCCAGCAGCTTGGCCATGACAGGCTCCTACGAGCAGTACTTC. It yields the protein CASSLAMTGSYEQYF.